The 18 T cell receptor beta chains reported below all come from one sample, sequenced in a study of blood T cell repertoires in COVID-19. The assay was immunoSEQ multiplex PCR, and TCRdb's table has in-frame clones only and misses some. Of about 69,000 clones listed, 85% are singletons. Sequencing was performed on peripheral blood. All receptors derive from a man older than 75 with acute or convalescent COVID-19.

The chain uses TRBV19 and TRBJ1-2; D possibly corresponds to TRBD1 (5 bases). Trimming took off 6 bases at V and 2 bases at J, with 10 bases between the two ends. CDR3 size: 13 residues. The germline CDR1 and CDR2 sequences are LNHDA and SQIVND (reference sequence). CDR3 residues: CASSPNRNYGYTF. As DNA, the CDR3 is TGTGCCAGTAGCCCCAACAGGAACTATGGCTACACCTTC.

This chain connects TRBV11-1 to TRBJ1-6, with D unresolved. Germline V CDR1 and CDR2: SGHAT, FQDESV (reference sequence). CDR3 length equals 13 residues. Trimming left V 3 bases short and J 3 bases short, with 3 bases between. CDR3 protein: CASSFNYNSPLHF. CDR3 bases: TGTGCCAGCAGCTTTAACTATAATTCACCCCTCCACTTT.

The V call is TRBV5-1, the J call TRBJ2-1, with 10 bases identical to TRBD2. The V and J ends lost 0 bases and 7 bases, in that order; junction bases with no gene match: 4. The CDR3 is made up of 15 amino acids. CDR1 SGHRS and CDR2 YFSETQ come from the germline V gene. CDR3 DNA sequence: TGCGCCAGCAGCTTGGAGGCTAGCGGGAGAAATGAGCAGTTCTTC. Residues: CASSLEASGRNEQFF.

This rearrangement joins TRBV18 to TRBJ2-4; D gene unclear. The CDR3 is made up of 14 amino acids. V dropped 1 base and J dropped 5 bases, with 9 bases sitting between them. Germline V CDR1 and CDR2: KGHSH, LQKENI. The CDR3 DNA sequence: TGTGCCAGCTCACCACAAGGAGCGCAAAACATTCAGTACTTC. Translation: CASSPQGAQNIQYF.

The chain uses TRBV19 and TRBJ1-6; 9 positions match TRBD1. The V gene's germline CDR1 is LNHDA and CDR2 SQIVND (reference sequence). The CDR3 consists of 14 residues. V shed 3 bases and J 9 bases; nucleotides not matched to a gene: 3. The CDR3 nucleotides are TGTGCCAGTAGTATGGACAGGGGCGTTTCACCCCTCCACTTT. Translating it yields CASSMDRGVSPLHF.

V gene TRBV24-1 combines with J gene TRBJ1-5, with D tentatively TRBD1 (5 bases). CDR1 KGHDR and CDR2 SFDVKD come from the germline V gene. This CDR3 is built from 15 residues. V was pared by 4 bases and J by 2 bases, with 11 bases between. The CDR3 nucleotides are TGTGCCACCAGTGAGGCCACAGGAGGCAATCAGCCCCAGCATTTT. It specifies CATSEATGGNQPQHF.

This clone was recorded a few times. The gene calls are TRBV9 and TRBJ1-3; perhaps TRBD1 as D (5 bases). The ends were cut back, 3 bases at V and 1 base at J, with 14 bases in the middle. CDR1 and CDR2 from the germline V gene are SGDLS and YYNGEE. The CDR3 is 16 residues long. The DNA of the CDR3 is TGTGCCAGCAGCGGGCAGGGTCTTTATTCTGGAAACACCATATATTTT. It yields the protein CASSGQGLYSGNTIYF. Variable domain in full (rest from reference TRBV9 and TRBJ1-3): DSGVTQTPKHLITATGQRVTLRCSPRSGDLSVYWYQQSLDQGLQFLIQYYNGEERAKGNILERFSAQQFPDLHSELNLSSLELGDSALYFCASSGQGLYSGNTIYFGEGSWLTVV.

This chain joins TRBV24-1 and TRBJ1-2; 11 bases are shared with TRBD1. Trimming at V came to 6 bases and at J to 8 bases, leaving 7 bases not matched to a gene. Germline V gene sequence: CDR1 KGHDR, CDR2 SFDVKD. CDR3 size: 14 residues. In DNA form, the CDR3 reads TGTGCCACCAGTCAAGAGGACAGGGGGCACGGCTACACCTTC. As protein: CATSQEDRGHGYTF.

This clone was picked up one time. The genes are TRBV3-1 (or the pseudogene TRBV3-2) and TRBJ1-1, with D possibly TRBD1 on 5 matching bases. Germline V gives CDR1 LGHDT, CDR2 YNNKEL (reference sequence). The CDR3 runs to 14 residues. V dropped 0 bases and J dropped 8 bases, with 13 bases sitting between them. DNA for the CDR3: TGTGCCAGCAGCCAAGATCAGGACCAGGGAGAAGCTTTCTTT. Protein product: CASSQDQDQGEAFF.

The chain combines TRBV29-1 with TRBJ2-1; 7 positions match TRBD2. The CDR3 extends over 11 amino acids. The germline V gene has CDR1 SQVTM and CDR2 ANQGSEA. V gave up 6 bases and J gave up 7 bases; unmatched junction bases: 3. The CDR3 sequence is CSVAGRNEQFF. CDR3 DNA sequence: TGCAGCGTAGCGGGGAGGAATGAGCAGTTCTTC.

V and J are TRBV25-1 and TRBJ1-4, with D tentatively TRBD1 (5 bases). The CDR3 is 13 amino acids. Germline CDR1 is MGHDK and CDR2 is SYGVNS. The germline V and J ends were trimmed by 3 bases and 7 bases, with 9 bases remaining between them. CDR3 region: CASSDRVGEKLFF. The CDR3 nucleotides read TGTGCCAGCAGTGACAGGGTCGGTGAAAAACTGTTTTTT.

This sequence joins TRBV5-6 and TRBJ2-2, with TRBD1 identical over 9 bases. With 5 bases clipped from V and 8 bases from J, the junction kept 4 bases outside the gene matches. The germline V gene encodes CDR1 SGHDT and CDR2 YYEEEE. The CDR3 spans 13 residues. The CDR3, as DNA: TGTGCCAGCAGGAAGGGACAGGGTGGGGAGCTGTTTTTT. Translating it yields CASRKGQGGELFF.

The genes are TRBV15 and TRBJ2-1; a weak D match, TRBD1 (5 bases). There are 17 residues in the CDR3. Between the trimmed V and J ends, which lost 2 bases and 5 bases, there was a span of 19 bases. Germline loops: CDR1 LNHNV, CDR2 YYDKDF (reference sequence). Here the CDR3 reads CATSRPVAGRRDNEQFF. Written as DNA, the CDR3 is TGTGCCACCAGCAGACCCGTCGCAGGGCGAAGGGACAATGAGCAGTTCTTC.

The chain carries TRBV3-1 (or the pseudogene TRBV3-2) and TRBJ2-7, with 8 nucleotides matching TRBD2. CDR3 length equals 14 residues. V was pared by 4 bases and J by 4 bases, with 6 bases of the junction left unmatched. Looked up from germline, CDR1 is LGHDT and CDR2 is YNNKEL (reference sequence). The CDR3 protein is CASSPRSGSYEQYF. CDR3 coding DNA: TGTGCCAGCAGCCCACGGAGCGGGAGTTACGAGCAGTACTTC.

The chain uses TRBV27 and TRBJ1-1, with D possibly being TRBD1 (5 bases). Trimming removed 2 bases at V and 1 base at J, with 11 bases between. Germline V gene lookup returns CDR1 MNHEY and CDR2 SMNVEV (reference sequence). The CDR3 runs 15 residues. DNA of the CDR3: TGTGCCAGCAGTTTAGGAGGGGCGGGGAACACTGAAGCTTTCTTT. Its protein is CASSLGGAGNTEAFF.

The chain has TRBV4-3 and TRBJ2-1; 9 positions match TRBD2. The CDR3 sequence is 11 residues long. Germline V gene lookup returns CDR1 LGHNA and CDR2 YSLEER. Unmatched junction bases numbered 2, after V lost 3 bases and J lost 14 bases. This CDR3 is CASSHSGRKFF. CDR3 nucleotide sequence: TGCGCCAGCAGCCATAGCGGGAGAAAGTTCTTC.

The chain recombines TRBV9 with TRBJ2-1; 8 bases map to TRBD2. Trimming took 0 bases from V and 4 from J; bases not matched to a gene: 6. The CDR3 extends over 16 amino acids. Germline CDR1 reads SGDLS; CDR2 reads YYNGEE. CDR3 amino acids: CASSVGGSGSYNEQFF. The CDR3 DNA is TGTGCCAGCAGCGTAGGAGGAAGCGGGAGTTACAATGAGCAGTTCTTC.

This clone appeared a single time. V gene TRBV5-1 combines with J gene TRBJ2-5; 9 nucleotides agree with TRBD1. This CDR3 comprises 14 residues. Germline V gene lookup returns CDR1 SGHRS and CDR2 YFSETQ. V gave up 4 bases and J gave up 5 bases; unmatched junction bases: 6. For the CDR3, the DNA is TGCGCCAGCAGCCCAACAGGGGGCGCGGAGACCCAGTACTTC. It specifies CASSPTGGAETQYF.